The 20 T cell receptor beta chains below were found in one sample sequenced in a study of blood T cell repertoires in COVID-19. Libraries were prepared by immunoSEQ multiplex PCR; TCRdb keeps only in-frame clonotypes and omits some of them. The data show about 480,000 clones, more than 75% seen once. The specimen was PBMCs or T cells enriched from blood (not recorded which). The receptors derive from a middle-aged woman who had recovered from COVID-19.

The V gene is TRBV7-2, the J gene TRBJ2-1, with D maybe TRBD1 (7 bases). CDR3 length: 16 amino acids. V dropped 0 bases and J dropped 3 bases, with 12 bases sitting between them. In germline, CDR1 is SGHTA, CDR2 FQGNSA. The CDR3 here is CASSLAPGGIYNEQFF. Written as DNA, the CDR3 is TGTGCCAGCAGCTTAGCTCCAGGGGGGATCTACAATGAGCAGTTCTTC.

The chain carries TRBV19 and TRBJ1-1; 9 nucleotides match TRBD1. The CDR3 loop spans 14 amino acids. Germline V gene lookup returns CDR1 LNHDA and CDR2 SQIVND (reference sequence). The V segment lost 4 bases and the J segment 5 bases; nucleotides outside the gene matches: 5. The CDR3 bases are TGTGCCAGTAGTACCACAGGGGGCGTGACTGAAGCTTTCTTT. Its translation is CASSTTGGVTEAFF.

V is TRBV6-6 and J is TRBJ2-5, with TRBD2 matching 8 bases. In germline, CDR1 is MNHNY, CDR2 SVGAGI (reference sequence). V was clipped by 2 bases and J by 5 bases; unmatched bases: 10. The length of the CDR3 is 16 residues. This chain's CDR3 is CASSYGGPPGGETQYF. Here the CDR3 DNA reads TGTGCCAGCAGTTACGGGGGACCACCGGGAGGGGAGACCCAGTACTTC.

The chain uses TRBV6-5 and TRBJ2-5; possible D gene TRBD2, 5 bases. In germline, CDR1 is MNHEY, CDR2 SVGAGI. The CDR3 sequence is 15 residues long. The germline V and J ends were trimmed by 0 bases and 2 bases, with 10 bases remaining between them. The CDR3 region is CASSYSHREQETQYF. The CDR3 bases are TGTGCCAGCAGTTACTCCCACCGGGAACAAGAGACCCAGTACTTC.

The chain joins TRBV15 to TRBJ1-5, with 11 bases matching TRBD1. Germline lookup yields CDR1 LNHNV and CDR2 YYDKDF (reference sequence). The CDR3 sequence is 17 residues long. After removal of 0 bases from V and 5 bases from J, the junction contained 6 bases not matched to a gene. DNA for the CDR3: TGTGCCACCAGCAGAGATCAGTGGACAGGGGGCTATCAGCCCCAGCATTTT. Its translation is CATSRDQWTGGYQPQHF.

This clone was seen a handful of times. The V and J genes are TRBV27 and TRBJ1-1, with TRBD1 matching 10 bases. The junction had 9 bases not matched to a gene; V was cut back by 5 bases and J by 6 bases. CDR3 size: 15 residues. CDR1 and CDR2 from the germline V gene are MNHEY and SMNVEV (reference sequence). The CDR3 loop is CASSRGDRGDAEAFF. The CDR3 DNA reads as TGTGCCAGCAGTAGGGGGGACAGGGGAGACGCTGAAGCTTTCTTT.

The CDR3 DNA is TGCGCCAGCAGCCCCAGACAGGGAAGGGGGACCGGGGAGCTGTTTTTT. This gives the protein CASSPRQGRGTGELFF. The V and J genes are TRBV5-1 and TRBJ2-2; 7 bases align to TRBD1. The CDR3 consists of 16 residues. V lost 4 bases to trimming and J lost 5 bases; unmatched junction nucleotides: 11. The germline V gene has CDR1 SGHRS and CDR2 YFSETQ.

This chain connects TRBV7-9 to TRBJ1-4; TRBD1 aligns across 8 bases. This CDR3 is built from 17 residues. Trimming removed 5 bases from V and 6 bases from J; junction bases left unmatched: 14. CDR1 and CDR2 from the germline V gene are SEHNR and FQNEAQ (reference sequence). For the CDR3, the DNA is TGTGCCAGCAGCCTAGGGCAGACCGGGACAGGTGATGAAAAACTGTTTTTT. Its protein is CASSLGQTGTGDEKLFF.

This sequence joins TRBV11-3 and TRBJ2-7; 9 nucleotides agree with TRBD1. This CDR3 has 18 residues. J gave up 4 bases and V 7 bases, and 20 bases lay outside the gene matches. CDR1 is SGHNT and CDR2 is YENEEA in the germline V gene. This chain's CDR3 is CASTLRGDRVVPGYEQYF. CDR3 DNA sequence: TGTGCCAGCACCCTAAGGGGGGACAGGGTAGTCCCTGGGTACGAGCAGTACTTC.

As DNA, the CDR3 is TGTGCCAGCAGCGCCGAGCCGCCCTCCTACAATGAGCAGTTCTTC. Protein: CASSAEPPSYNEQFF. The chain links TRBV9 to TRBJ2-1, with no clear D. V was shortened by 3 bases and J by 0 bases, with 10 bases between the two germline ends. Germline CDR1 SGDLS, CDR2 YYNGEE. This CDR3 is built from 15 residues. The full variable domain, in which reference TRBV9 and TRBJ2-1 provide the parts outside the CDR3, is DSGVTQTPKHLITATGQRVTLRCSPRSGDLSVYWYQQSLDQGLQFLIQYYNGEERAKGNILERFSAQQFPDLHSELNLSSLELGDSALYFCASSAEPPSYNEQFFGPGTRLTVL.

The CDR3 here is CASSGWGLADTQYF. DNA for the CDR3: TGTGCCAGCAGTGGCTGGGGCCTCGCAGATACGCAGTATTTT. V gene TRBV6-4 combines with J gene TRBJ2-3; the D gene is possibly TRBD1 (5 bases). Looked up from germline, CDR1 is MRHNA and CDR2 is SNTAGT. V lost 4 bases to trimming and J lost 4 bases, with 12 bases between them. This CDR3 has 14 amino acids.

The gene calls are TRBV24-1 and TRBJ1-1, with a weak D call TRBD1 (5 bases). V was cut by 7 bases and J by 1 base, with 9 bases left in between. This CDR3 comprises 13 residues. In germline, CDR1 is KGHDR, CDR2 SFDVKD. CDR3 protein: CATRLTGNTEAFF. The CDR3 DNA reads as TGTGCCACCAGGCTTACAGGGAACACTGAAGCTTTCTTT.

This sequence joins TRBV11-3 and TRBJ2-1; 9 bases are a match to TRBD2. This CDR3 is 15 amino acids long. V shed 2 bases, J shed 9 bases, and the junction held 8 bases outside the gene matches. CDR1 is SGHNT, CDR2 YENEEA, per germline. CDR3 region: CASSLIAGDSGEQFF. The CDR3 DNA reads TGTGCCAGCAGCTTAATAGCGGGAGACAGCGGTGAGCAGTTCTTC.

V gene TRBV7-2 combines with J gene TRBJ2-7, with TRBD1 identical over 9 bases. The length of the CDR3 is 14 residues. Germline V CDR1 and CDR2: SGHTA, FQGNSA. V was clipped by 5 bases and J by 6 bases; unmatched bases: 8. The CDR3 coding sequence is TGTGCCAGCAGCGATACAGGGGGCGTCGGCGAGCAGTACTTC. Protein sequence: CASSDTGGVGEQYF.

This chain uses TRBV20-1 with TRBJ1-1; D possibly corresponds to TRBD1 (5 bases). The CDR3 loop spans 14 amino acids. Germline V gene lookup returns CDR1 DFQATT and CDR2 SNEGSKA (reference sequence). The V and J ends lost 3 bases and 2 bases respectively, with 13 bases between them. CDR3 sequence reads: CSASGARGNTEAFF. For the CDR3, the DNA is TGCAGTGCTAGTGGCGCGCGGGGCAACACTGAAGCTTTCTTT.

V is TRBV7-9 and J is TRBJ1-2; 7 bases line up with TRBD1. CDR1 and CDR2 from the germline V gene are SEHNR and FQNEAQ (reference sequence). This CDR3 is built from 15 residues. The ends lost 4 bases at V and 3 bases at J; junction bases unmatched: 8. CDR3 region: CASSYRQGIDYGYTF. CDR3 coding DNA: TGTGCCAGCAGCTATCGACAGGGAATTGACTATGGCTACACCTTC. The full variable domain, in which reference TRBV7-9 and TRBJ1-2 provide the parts outside the CDR3, is DTGVSQNPRHKITKRGQNVTFRCDPISEHNRLYWYRQTLGQGPEFLTYFQNEAQLEKSRLLSDRFSAERPKGSFSTLEIQRTEQGDSAMYLCASSYRQGIDYGYTFGSGTRLTVV.

The rearrangement joins TRBV15 to TRBJ2-7; a possible D gene is TRBD1 (5 bases). V shed 0 bases and J shed 1 base, with 13 bases lying between them. Germline V gene sequence: CDR1 LNHNV, CDR2 YYDKDF (reference sequence). The CDR3 has 16 residues. The CDR3 is CATSRDRNRRSYEQYF. The CDR3, as DNA: TGTGCCACCAGCAGAGATCGTAACAGGCGGTCCTACGAGCAGTACTTC.

The chain links TRBV10-3 to TRBJ1-1; D call uncertain. This CDR3 is 11 amino acids long. Trimming took 6 bases from V and 7 from J, leaving 9 bases between them. Germline V lookup: CDR1 ENHRY, CDR2 SYGVKD. CDR3 coding DNA: TGTGCCATCAGATCGACTGGTGAAGCTTTCTTT. Translating it yields CAIRSTGEAFF.

The rearrangement uses TRBV18 and TRBJ1-2, with D perhaps TRBD1 (6 bases). The CDR3 loop spans 13 amino acids. Germline CDR1 reads KGHSH; CDR2 reads LQKENI. V lost 4 bases to trimming and J lost 8 bases, with 14 bases between them. CDR3 bases: TGTGCCAGCTCACTTACAGGGTCGGGCGGCTACACCTTC. Amino acids: CASSLTGSGGYTF.

V usage is TRBV27 and J usage is TRBJ2-7; TRBD2 aligns across 12 bases. The germline V gene encodes CDR1 MNHEY and CDR2 SMNVEV (reference sequence). The length of the CDR3 is 16 residues. V was clipped by 2 bases and J by 2 bases; unmatched bases: 4. The CDR3 region is CASSLSGLAGPYEQYF. Written as DNA, the CDR3 is TGTGCCAGCAGTTTAAGCGGACTAGCGGGGCCCTACGAGCAGTACTTC.